The rows below give T cell receptor beta chains drawn from one sample of a study of blood T cell repertoires in COVID-19. TCRdb keeps only in-frame clones here, not all; method: immunoSEQ multiplex PCR. Among 130,000 to 150,000 clones listed, roughly 80% were seen once. The sample consisted of peripheral blood. These receptors came from a woman between 40 and 55 years old with active or convalescent COVID-19. CDR3s leave out the opening cysteine and the closing phenylalanine or tryptophan. Only some rows state a clone size, as once, few, many or a class for expanded clones.

v_call: TRBV7-2
cdr3_length: 11
clone_size: -
j_call: TRBJ2-7
cdr3_aa: ASSSGQVGGQY

v_call: TRBV7-9
cdr3_length: 14
clone_size: -
j_call: TRBJ2-3
cdr3_aa: ASSRTKREGTDTQY

v_call: TRBV19
cdr3_length: 14
clone_size: -
j_call: TRBJ2-3
cdr3_aa: ANSVPGGGMPDTQY

v_call: TRBV28
cdr3_length: 15
clone_size: -
j_call: TRBJ2-1
cdr3_aa: ASSLGDLAGSYNEQF

v_call: TRBV10-3
cdr3_length: 15
clone_size: few
j_call: TRBJ1-5
cdr3_aa: AISESWGVYSNQPQH

v_call: TRBV18
cdr3_length: 13
clone_size: -
j_call: TRBJ1-6
cdr3_aa: ASSPGGTRNSPLH

v_call: TRBV7-8
cdr3_length: 14
clone_size: -
j_call: TRBJ2-5
cdr3_aa: ASSLQSAGGKETQY

v_call: TRBV27
cdr3_length: 11
clone_size: -
j_call: TRBJ1-1
cdr3_aa: ASLMRWDTEAF

v_call: TRBV12-5
cdr3_length: 16
clone_size: -
j_call: TRBJ2-7
cdr3_aa: ASGLVRGSGTGAHEQY

v_call: TRBV18
cdr3_length: 13
clone_size: -
j_call: TRBJ1-1
cdr3_aa: ASSREQGVNTEAF

v_call: TRBV7-2
cdr3_length: 13
clone_size: -
j_call: TRBJ2-1
cdr3_aa: ASTARLAAYNEQF

v_call: TRBV10-1
cdr3_length: 11
clone_size: -
j_call: TRBJ1-1
cdr3_aa: ASSTNLNTEAF

v_call: TRBV27
cdr3_length: 15
clone_size: -
j_call: TRBJ1-2
cdr3_aa: ASSLGSSDRGRDGYT

v_call: TRBV27
cdr3_length: 18
clone_size: -
j_call: TRBJ2-7
cdr3_aa: ASIGVLRDVDRGPSYEQY

v_call: TRBV12-3/TRBV12-4
cdr3_length: 11
clone_size: -
j_call: TRBJ1-6
cdr3_aa: ASSRTPNSPLH

v_call: TRBV19
cdr3_length: 14
clone_size: -
j_call: TRBJ2-7
cdr3_aa: ASSILGGQGTYEQY

v_call: TRBV14
cdr3_length: 13
clone_size: once
j_call: TRBJ2-3
cdr3_aa: ASSQDLGGTDTQY

v_call: TRBV5-1
cdr3_length: 15
clone_size: -
j_call: TRBJ2-4
cdr3_aa: ASSLGQGTLAKNIQY

v_call: TRBV28
cdr3_length: 13
clone_size: -
j_call: TRBJ1-5
cdr3_aa: ASSFPTGGNQPQH

v_call: TRBV15
cdr3_length: 13
clone_size: -
j_call: TRBJ1-1
cdr3_aa: ATSRGDRARAEAF

v_call: TRBV6-4
cdr3_length: 12
clone_size: -
j_call: TRBJ2-3
cdr3_aa: ASSTGGAPDTQY

v_call: TRBV3-1/TRBV3-2
cdr3_length: 9
clone_size: -
j_call: TRBJ1-1
cdr3_aa: ASSQEAVAF

v_call: TRBV12-3/TRBV12-4
cdr3_length: 11
clone_size: -
j_call: TRBJ2-5
cdr3_aa: ASTTPEGETQY

v_call: TRBV29-1
cdr3_length: 11
clone_size: -
j_call: TRBJ1-1
cdr3_aa: SVKGGLNTEAF

v_call: TRBV28
cdr3_length: 13
clone_size: -
j_call: TRBJ2-1
cdr3_aa: ASSLTGPSYNEQF

v_call: TRBV3-1/TRBV3-2
cdr3_length: 16
clone_size: -
j_call: TRBJ2-1
cdr3_aa: ASSQVGAGEAVSNEQF

v_call: TRBV19
cdr3_length: 15
clone_size: once
j_call: TRBJ2-6
cdr3_aa: ASSTGTPSSGANVLT

v_call: TRBV6-5
cdr3_length: 12
clone_size: -
j_call: TRBJ1-1
cdr3_aa: ASRYTGWDTEAF

v_call: TRBV6-5
cdr3_length: 13
clone_size: -
j_call: TRBJ2-1
cdr3_aa: ASSGRGTGRNEQF

v_call: TRBV27
cdr3_length: 13
clone_size: -
j_call: TRBJ1-2
cdr3_aa: ASSFGQGLSYGYT

v_call: TRBV2
cdr3_length: 12
clone_size: -
j_call: TRBJ1-1
cdr3_aa: ARGTGTMNTEAF

v_call: TRBV4-1
cdr3_length: 13
clone_size: -
j_call: TRBJ2-3
cdr3_aa: ASSQVGLSTDTQY

v_call: TRBV11-2
cdr3_length: 13
clone_size: -
j_call: TRBJ1-1
cdr3_aa: ASSSRTGWNTEAF

v_call: TRBV5-1
cdr3_length: 14
clone_size: -
j_call: TRBJ2-1
cdr3_aa: ASSPRGVAVNNEQF

v_call: TRBV19
cdr3_length: 17
clone_size: -
j_call: TRBJ2-1
cdr3_aa: ASSIFRGHQAGVGNEQF

v_call: TRBV29-1
cdr3_length: 15
clone_size: -
j_call: TRBJ1-3
cdr3_aa: SPREGDREVSGNTIY

v_call: TRBV7-2
cdr3_length: 10
clone_size: once
j_call: TRBJ1-1
cdr3_aa: ASSLAAGLAF

v_call: TRBV6-1
cdr3_length: 14
clone_size: -
j_call: TRBJ1-1
cdr3_aa: ASSEAGDRVNTEAF

v_call: TRBV10-3
cdr3_length: 14
clone_size: -
j_call: TRBJ1-5
cdr3_aa: AISEYGGVGNQPQH

v_call: TRBV7-2
cdr3_length: 13
clone_size: -
j_call: TRBJ2-3
cdr3_aa: ASSPLGGGTDTQY

v_call: TRBV28
cdr3_length: 12
clone_size: once
j_call: TRBJ1-6
cdr3_aa: ASSLRSLNSPLH

v_call: TRBV18
cdr3_length: 14
clone_size: -
j_call: TRBJ2-1
cdr3_aa: ASSSLAGGSYNEQF

v_call: TRBV19
cdr3_length: 13
clone_size: -
j_call: TRBJ1-5
cdr3_aa: ASHPQAVAYQPQH

v_call: TRBV7-9
cdr3_length: 16
clone_size: -
j_call: TRBJ2-2
cdr3_aa: ASSFNLLGARNTGELF

v_call: TRBV11-2
cdr3_length: 16
clone_size: -
j_call: TRBJ1-1
cdr3_aa: ASSLVAPQGTRNTEAF

v_call: TRBV5-4
cdr3_length: 13
clone_size: -
j_call: TRBJ2-7
cdr3_aa: ASSFQDRASYEQY

v_call: TRBV5-1
cdr3_length: 13
clone_size: -
j_call: TRBJ2-5
cdr3_aa: ASSLVRGGQETQY

v_call: TRBV30
cdr3_length: 16
clone_size: once
j_call: TRBJ2-1
cdr3_aa: ASSKQGANLPSYNEQF

v_call: TRBV7-9
cdr3_length: 14
clone_size: -
j_call: TRBJ2-1
cdr3_aa: ASSEQRGLLVTEQF

v_call: TRBV6-5
cdr3_length: 11
clone_size: once
j_call: TRBJ1-1
cdr3_aa: ASSYSAGGEAF

v_call: TRBV5-1
cdr3_length: 12
clone_size: -
j_call: TRBJ1-2
cdr3_aa: ASSQDSSWDGYT

v_call: TRBV28
cdr3_length: 13
clone_size: -
j_call: TRBJ2-7
cdr3_aa: ASSGRDKRRDEQY

v_call: TRBV3-1/TRBV3-2
cdr3_length: 15
clone_size: -
j_call: TRBJ2-4
cdr3_aa: ASSLGLAGGGGNIQY

v_call: TRBV18
cdr3_length: 10
clone_size: -
j_call: TRBJ2-7
cdr3_aa: ASSMGIYEQY

v_call: TRBV5-6
cdr3_length: 13
clone_size: -
j_call: TRBJ1-1
cdr3_aa: ASSSAGGLVTEAF